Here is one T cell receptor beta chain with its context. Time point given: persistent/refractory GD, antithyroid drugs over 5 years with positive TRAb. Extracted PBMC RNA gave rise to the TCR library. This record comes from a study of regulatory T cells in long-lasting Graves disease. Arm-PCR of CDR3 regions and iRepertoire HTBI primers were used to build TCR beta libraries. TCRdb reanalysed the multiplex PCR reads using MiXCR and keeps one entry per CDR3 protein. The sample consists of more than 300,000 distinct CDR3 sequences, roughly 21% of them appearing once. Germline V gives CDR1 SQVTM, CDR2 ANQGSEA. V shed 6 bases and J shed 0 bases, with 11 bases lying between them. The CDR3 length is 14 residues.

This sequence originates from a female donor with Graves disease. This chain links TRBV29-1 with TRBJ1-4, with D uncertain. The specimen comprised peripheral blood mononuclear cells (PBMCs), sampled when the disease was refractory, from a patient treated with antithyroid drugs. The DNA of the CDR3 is TGCAGCGTCAAGGACGGTACAACTAATGAAAAACTGTTTTTT. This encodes CSVKDGTTNEKLFF.